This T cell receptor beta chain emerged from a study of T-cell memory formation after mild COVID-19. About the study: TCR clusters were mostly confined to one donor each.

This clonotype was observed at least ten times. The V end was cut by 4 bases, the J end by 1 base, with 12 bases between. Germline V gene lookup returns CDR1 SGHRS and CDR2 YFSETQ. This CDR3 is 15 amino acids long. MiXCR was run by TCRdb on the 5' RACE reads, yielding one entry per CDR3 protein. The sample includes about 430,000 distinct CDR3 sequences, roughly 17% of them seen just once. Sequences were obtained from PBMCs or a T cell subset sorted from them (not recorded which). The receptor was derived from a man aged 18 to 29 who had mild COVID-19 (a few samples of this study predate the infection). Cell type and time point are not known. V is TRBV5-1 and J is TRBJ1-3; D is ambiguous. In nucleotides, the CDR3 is TGCGCCAGCAGCGCAAACACGCGGTCTGGAAACACCATATATTTT. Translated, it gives CASSANTRSGNTIYF.